The clone carrying this T cell receptor beta chain was seen at least ten times. Its antigen remains unknown. These data come from a study of blood T cells in healthy people across ages. Germline CDR1 reads SGHTA; CDR2 reads FQGNSA. Trimming left V 0 bases short and J 2 bases short, with 8 bases between. The CDR3 is 15 residues long. For the second PCR, which ran for about 6 to 11 cycles, a sample-barcoded 5' primer and a J-beta primer mix were used. Using its own MiXCR run on the 5' RACE reads, TCRdb lists one record per CDR3 protein. The sample shows hundreds of thousands of distinct CDR3 sequences, 49% of them seen only once. The study, taken as a whole, reports: Per million T cells, the diversity of TCR beta decreased roughly linearly as age advanced. There was no known CMV status for donors, so expanded clonotype changes were possibly confounded.

V gene TRBV7-2 combines with J gene TRBJ2-1; D is possibly TRBD1 (5 bases). This receptor was obtained from a woman aged 55-75 years in good health. The sequenced material came from blood. The CDR3 sequence: CASSLAPTAYNEQFF. The DNA for the CDR3 is TGTGCCAGCAGCTTAGCCCCGACAGCCTACAATGAGCAGTTCTTC. Looking up the rest from reference TRBV7-2 and TRBJ2-1 gives the full variable domain: GAGVSQSPSNKVTEKGKDVELRCDPISGHTALYWYRQSLGQGLEFLIYFQGNSAPDKSGLPSDRFSAERTGGSVSTLTIQRTQQEDSAVYLCASSLAPTAYNEQFFGPGTRLTVL.